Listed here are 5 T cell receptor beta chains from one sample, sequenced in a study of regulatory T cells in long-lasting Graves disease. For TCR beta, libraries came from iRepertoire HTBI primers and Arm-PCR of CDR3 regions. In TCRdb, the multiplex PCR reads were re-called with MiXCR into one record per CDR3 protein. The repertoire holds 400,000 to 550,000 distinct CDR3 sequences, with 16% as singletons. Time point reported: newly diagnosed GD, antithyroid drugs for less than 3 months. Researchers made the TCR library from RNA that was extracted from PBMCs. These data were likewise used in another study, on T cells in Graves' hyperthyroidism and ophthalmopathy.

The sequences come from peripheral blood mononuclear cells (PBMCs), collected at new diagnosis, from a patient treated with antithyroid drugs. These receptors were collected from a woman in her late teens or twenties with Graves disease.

The DNA for the CDR3 is TGTGCCAGCACGTGGACGGGACTAACCTACGAGCAGTACTTC. Translated, it gives CASTWTGLTYEQYF. V and J are TRBV6-1 and TRBJ2-7, with 7 bases fitting TRBD2. CDR1 is MNHNS, CDR2 SASEGT, per germline. With 7 bases clipped from V and 2 bases from J, the junction kept 8 bases outside the gene matches. The CDR3 contains 14 residues.

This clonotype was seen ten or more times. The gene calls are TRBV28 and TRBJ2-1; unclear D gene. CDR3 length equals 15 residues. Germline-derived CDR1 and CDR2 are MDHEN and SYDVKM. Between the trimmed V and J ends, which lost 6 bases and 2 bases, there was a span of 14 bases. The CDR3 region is CASSTRARPYNEQFF. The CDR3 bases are TGTGCCAGCAGCACACGGGCCCGGCCCTACAATGAGCAGTTCTTC.

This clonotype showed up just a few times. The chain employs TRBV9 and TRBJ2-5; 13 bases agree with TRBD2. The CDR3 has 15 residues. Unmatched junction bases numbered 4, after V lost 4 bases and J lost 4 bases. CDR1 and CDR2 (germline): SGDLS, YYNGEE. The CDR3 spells CASSKLAGGGETQYF. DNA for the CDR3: TGTGCCAGCAGCAAACTAGCGGGAGGGGGAGAGACCCAGTACTTC.

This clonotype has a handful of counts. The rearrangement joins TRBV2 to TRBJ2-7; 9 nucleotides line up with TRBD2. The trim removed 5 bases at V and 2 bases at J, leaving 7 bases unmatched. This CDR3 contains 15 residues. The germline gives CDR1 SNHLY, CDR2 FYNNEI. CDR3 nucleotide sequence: TGTGCCAGCAGTCGACCGGGACTAGCACCCTACGAGCAGTACTTC. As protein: CASSRPGLAPYEQYF.

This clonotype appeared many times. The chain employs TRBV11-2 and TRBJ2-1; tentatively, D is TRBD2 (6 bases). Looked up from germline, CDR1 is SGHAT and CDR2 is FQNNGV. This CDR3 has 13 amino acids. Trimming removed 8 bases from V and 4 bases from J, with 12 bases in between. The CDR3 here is CASRGVAYNEQFF. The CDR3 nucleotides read TGTGCCAGCCGCGGGGTGGCGTACAATGAGCAGTTCTTC. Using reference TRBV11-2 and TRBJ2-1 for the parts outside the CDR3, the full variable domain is EAGVAQSPRYKIIEKRQSVAFWCNPISGHATLYWYQQILGQGPKLLIQFQNNGVVDDSQLPKDRFSAERLKGVDSTLKIQPAKLEDSAVYLCASRGVAYNEQFFGPGTRLTVL.